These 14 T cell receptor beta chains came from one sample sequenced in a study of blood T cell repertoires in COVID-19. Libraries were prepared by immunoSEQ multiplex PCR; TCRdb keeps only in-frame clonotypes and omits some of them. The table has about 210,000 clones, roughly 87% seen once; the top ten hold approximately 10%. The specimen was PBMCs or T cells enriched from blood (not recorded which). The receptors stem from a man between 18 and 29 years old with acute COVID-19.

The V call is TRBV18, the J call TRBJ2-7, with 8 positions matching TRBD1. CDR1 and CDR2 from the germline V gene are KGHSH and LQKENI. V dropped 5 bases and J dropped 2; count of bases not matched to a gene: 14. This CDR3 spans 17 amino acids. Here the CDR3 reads CASSADRDGGKTYEQYF. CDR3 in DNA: TGTGCCAGCTCAGCGGACAGGGACGGCGGGAAGACCTACGAGCAGTACTTC.

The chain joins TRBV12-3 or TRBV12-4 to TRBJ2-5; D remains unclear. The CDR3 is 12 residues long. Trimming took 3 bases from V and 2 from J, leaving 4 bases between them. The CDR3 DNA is TGTGCCAGCAGTTTTCTGCAAGAGACCCAGTACTTC. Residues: CASSFLQETQYF.

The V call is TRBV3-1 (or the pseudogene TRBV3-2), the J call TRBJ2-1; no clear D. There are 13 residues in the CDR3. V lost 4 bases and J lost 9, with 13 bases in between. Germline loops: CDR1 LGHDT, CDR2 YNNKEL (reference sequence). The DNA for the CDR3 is TGTGCCAGCAGCCCGAACGGAGTAGCTGAGCAGTTCTTC. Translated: CASSPNGVAEQFF.

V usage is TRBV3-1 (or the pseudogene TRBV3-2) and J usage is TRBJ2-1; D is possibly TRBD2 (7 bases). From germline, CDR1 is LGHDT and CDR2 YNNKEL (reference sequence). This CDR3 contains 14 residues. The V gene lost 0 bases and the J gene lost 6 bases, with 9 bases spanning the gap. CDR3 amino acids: CASSQEGGANEQFF. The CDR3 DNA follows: TGTGCCAGCAGCCAAGAGGGGGGGGCCAATGAGCAGTTCTTC.

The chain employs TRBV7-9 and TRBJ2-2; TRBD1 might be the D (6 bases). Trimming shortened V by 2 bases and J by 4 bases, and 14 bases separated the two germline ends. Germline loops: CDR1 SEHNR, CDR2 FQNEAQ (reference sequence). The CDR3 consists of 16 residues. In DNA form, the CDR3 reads TGTGCCAGCAGCTTAAGGGGACAAACAAGCACCGGGGAGCTGTTTTTT. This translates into CASSLRGQTSTGELFF. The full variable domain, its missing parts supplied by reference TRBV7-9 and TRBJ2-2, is DTGVSQNPRHKITKRGQNVTFRCDPISEHNRLYWYRQTLGQGPEFLTYFQNEAQLEKSRLLSDRFSAERPKGSFSTLEIQRTEQGDSAMYLCASSLRGQTSTGELFFGEGSRLTVL.

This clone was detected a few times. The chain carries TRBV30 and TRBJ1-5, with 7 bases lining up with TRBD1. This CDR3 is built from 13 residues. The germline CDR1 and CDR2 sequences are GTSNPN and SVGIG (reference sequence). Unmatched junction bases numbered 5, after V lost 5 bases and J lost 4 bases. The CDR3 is CAWEGGINQPQHF. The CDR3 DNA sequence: TGTGCCTGGGAAGGGGGCATAAATCAGCCCCAGCATTTT.

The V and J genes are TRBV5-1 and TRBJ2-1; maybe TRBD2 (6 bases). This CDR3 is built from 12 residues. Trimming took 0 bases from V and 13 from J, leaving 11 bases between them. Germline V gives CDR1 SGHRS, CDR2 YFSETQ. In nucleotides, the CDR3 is TGCGCCAGCAGCTTGGCCGGGGAGGAACAGTTCTTC. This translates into CASSLAGEEQFF.

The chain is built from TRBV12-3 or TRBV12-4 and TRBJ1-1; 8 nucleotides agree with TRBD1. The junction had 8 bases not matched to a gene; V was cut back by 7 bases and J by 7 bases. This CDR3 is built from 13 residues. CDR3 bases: TGTGCCAGCAAGGACAGGGAAGGTGGTGAAGCTTTCTTT. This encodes CASKDREGGEAFF.

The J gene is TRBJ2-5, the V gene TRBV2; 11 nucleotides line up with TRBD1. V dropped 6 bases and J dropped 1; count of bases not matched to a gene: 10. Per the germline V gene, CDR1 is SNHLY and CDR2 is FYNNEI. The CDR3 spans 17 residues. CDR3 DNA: TGTGCCAGCAGCGCCGGGACAGGGGGAGTCGGCCAAGAGACCCAGTACTTC. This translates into CASSAGTGGVGQETQYF.

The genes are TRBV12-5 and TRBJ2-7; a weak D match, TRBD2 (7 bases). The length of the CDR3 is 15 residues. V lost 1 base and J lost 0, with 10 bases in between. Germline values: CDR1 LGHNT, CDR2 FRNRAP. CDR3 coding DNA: TGTGCTAGTGGTTTGGGTGCGGGGGCCTCCTACGAGCAGTACTTC. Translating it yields CASGLGAGASYEQYF. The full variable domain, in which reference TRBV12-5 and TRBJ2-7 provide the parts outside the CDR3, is DARVTQTPRHKVTEMGQEVTMRCQPILGHNTVFWYRQTMMQGLELLAYFRNRAPLDDSGMPKDRFSAEMPDATLATLKIQPSEPRDSAVYFCASGLGAGASYEQYFGPGTRLTVT.

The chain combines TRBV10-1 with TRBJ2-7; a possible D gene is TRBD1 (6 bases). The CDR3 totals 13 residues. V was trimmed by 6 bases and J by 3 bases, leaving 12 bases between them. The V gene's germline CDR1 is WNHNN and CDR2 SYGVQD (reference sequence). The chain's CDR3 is CASSDLGGYEQYF. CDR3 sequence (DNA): TGCGCCAGCAGCGACTTAGGGGGCTACGAGCAGTACTTC.

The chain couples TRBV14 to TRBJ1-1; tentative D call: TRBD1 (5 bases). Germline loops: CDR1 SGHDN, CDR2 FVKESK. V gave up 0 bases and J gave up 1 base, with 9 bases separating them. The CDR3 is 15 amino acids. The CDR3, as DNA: TGTGCCAGCAGCCAAGATAGGGGCGGGAACACTGAAGCTTTCTTT. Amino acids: CASSQDRGGNTEAFF.

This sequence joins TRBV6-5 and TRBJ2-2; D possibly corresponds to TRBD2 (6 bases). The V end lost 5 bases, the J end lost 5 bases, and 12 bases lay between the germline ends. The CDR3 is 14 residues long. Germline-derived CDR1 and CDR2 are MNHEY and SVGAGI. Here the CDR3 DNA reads TGTGCCAGCAGTCCCCCGGGGGATACCGGGGAGCTGTTTTTT. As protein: CASSPPGDTGELFF.

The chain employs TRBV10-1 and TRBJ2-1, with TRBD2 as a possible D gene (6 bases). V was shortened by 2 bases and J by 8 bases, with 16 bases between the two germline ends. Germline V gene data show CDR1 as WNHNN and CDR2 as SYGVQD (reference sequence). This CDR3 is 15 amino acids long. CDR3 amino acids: CASSEETGVSHEQFF. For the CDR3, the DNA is TGCGCCAGCAGTGAGGAGACGGGAGTGAGCCATGAGCAGTTCTTC.